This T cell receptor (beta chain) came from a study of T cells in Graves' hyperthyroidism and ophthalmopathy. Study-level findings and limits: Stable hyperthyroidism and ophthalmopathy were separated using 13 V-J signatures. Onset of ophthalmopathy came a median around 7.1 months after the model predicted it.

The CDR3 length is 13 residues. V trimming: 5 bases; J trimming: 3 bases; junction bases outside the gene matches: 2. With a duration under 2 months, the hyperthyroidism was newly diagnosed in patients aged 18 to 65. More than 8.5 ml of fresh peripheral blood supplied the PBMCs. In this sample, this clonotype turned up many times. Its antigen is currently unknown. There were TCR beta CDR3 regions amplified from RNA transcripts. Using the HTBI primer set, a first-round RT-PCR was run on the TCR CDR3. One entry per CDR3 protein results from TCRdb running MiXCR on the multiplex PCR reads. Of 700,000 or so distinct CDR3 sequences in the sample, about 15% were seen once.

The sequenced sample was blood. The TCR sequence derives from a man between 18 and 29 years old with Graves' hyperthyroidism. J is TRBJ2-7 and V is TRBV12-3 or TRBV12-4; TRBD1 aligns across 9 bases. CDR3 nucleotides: TGTGCCAGCAGTAAGGGACAGGGCTACGAGCAGTACTTC. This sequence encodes CASSKGQGYEQYF.